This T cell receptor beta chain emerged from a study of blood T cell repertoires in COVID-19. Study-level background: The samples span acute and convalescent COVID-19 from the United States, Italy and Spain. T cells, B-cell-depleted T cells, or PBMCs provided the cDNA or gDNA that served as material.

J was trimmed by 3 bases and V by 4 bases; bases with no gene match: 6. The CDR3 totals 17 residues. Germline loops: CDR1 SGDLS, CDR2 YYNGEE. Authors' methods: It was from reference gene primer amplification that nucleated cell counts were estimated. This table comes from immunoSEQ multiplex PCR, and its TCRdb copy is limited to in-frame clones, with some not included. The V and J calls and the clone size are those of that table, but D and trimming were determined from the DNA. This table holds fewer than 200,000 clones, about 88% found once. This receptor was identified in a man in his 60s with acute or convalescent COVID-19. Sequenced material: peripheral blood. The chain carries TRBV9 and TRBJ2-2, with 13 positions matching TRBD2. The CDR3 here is CASSLGLAGSHTGELFF. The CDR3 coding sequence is TGTGCCAGCAGCCTGGGACTAGCGGGGAGTCACACCGGGGAGCTGTTTTTT.